The 5 T cell receptor beta chains presented below share a single source sample, sequenced in a study of T cell responses to AZD1222 COVID-19 vaccine. The assay was immunoSEQ multiplex PCR, and TCRdb's table has in-frame clones only and misses some. Of about 110,000 clones listed, approximately 89% are singletons. Sequencing was performed on peripheral blood, taken on day 0 of AZD1222 vaccination. The receptor source for this set is an adult in good health.

The CDR3 bases are TGTGCCAGTAGTTTCGGGAGCTCTGGAAACACCATATATTTT. Amino acids: CASSFGSSGNTIYF. The chain employs TRBV19 and TRBJ1-3; D remains ambiguous. The CDR3 extends over 14 amino acids. Looked up from germline, CDR1 is LNHDA and CDR2 is SQIVND (reference sequence). V shed 5 bases and J shed 0 bases, with 8 bases lying between them.

The table lists this clone with a count of one. CDR3 nucleotide sequence: TGTGCCACCAGCACGGGAGACAGGCGCACAGATACGCAGTATTTT. Translating it yields CATSTGDRRTDTQYF. V gene TRBV15 combines with J gene TRBJ2-3; the D gene could be TRBD1 or TRBD2 (6 bases each). The CDR3 has 15 amino acids. V was trimmed by 4 bases and J by 1 base, leaving 12 bases between them. The germline gives CDR1 LNHNV, CDR2 YYDKDF (reference sequence).

This chain links TRBV4-3 with TRBJ2-5; 12 nucleotides line up with TRBD2. The CDR3 is made up of 16 amino acids. V was pared by 3 bases and J by 1 base, with 3 bases of the junction left unmatched. CDR1 is LGHNA, CDR2 YSLEER, per germline. CDR3 sequence reads: CASSHGLAGPQETQYF. The CDR3 bases are TGCGCCAGCAGCCACGGACTAGCGGGGCCCCAAGAGACCCAGTACTTC.

This chain links TRBV7-6 with TRBJ2-1, with TRBD2 matching over 11 bases. Germline V gene data show CDR1 as SGHVS and CDR2 as FNYEAQ. V was pared by 5 bases and J by 0 bases, with 3 bases of the junction left unmatched. The CDR3 has 16 amino acids. CDR3 in amino acids: CASSPGTSGSYNEQFF. CDR3 nucleotide sequence: TGTGCCAGCAGCCCTGGGACTAGCGGCTCCTACAATGAGCAGTTCTTC.

The rearrangement joins TRBV7-2 to TRBJ2-3, with TRBD2 as a possible D gene (6 bases). V was trimmed by 1 base and J by 6 bases, leaving 14 bases between them. CDR1 is SGHTA and CDR2 is FQGNSA in the germline V gene. The CDR3 has 15 amino acids. The CDR3 nucleotides are TGTGCCAGCAGCTTAGTAGGTCTCCGGGAGGATACGCAGTATTTT. It is translated as CASSLVGLREDTQYF. Looking up the rest from reference TRBV7-2 and TRBJ2-3 gives the full variable domain: GAGVSQSPSNKVTEKGKDVELRCDPISGHTALYWYRQSLGQGLEFLIYFQGNSAPDKSGLPSDRFSAERTGGSVSTLTIQRTQQEDSAVYLCASSLVGLREDTQYFGPGTRLTVL.